The clone carrying this T cell receptor beta chain was found a few times. The CDR3 extends over 14 amino acids. Germline loops: CDR1 SGHTA, CDR2 FQGNSA. Trimming took off 5 bases at V and 2 bases at J, with 13 bases between the two ends. The second PCR ran roughly 6 to 11 cycles with a sample-barcoded 5' primer and J-beta primers. MiXCR was run by TCRdb on the 5' RACE reads, yielding one entry per CDR3 protein. The sample holds about 800,000 distinct CDR3 sequences, less than 60% seen once. The data are from a study of blood T cells in healthy people across ages. What was sequenced was blood. The chain uses TRBV7-2 and TRBJ2-7; perhaps TRBD1 as D (6 bases). The TCR sequence derives from a man older than 75 in good health. This CDR3 reads CASSPRGTTYEQYF. CDR3 nucleotide sequence: TGTGCCAGCAGCCCTCGTGGGACAACCTACGAGCAGTACTTC.